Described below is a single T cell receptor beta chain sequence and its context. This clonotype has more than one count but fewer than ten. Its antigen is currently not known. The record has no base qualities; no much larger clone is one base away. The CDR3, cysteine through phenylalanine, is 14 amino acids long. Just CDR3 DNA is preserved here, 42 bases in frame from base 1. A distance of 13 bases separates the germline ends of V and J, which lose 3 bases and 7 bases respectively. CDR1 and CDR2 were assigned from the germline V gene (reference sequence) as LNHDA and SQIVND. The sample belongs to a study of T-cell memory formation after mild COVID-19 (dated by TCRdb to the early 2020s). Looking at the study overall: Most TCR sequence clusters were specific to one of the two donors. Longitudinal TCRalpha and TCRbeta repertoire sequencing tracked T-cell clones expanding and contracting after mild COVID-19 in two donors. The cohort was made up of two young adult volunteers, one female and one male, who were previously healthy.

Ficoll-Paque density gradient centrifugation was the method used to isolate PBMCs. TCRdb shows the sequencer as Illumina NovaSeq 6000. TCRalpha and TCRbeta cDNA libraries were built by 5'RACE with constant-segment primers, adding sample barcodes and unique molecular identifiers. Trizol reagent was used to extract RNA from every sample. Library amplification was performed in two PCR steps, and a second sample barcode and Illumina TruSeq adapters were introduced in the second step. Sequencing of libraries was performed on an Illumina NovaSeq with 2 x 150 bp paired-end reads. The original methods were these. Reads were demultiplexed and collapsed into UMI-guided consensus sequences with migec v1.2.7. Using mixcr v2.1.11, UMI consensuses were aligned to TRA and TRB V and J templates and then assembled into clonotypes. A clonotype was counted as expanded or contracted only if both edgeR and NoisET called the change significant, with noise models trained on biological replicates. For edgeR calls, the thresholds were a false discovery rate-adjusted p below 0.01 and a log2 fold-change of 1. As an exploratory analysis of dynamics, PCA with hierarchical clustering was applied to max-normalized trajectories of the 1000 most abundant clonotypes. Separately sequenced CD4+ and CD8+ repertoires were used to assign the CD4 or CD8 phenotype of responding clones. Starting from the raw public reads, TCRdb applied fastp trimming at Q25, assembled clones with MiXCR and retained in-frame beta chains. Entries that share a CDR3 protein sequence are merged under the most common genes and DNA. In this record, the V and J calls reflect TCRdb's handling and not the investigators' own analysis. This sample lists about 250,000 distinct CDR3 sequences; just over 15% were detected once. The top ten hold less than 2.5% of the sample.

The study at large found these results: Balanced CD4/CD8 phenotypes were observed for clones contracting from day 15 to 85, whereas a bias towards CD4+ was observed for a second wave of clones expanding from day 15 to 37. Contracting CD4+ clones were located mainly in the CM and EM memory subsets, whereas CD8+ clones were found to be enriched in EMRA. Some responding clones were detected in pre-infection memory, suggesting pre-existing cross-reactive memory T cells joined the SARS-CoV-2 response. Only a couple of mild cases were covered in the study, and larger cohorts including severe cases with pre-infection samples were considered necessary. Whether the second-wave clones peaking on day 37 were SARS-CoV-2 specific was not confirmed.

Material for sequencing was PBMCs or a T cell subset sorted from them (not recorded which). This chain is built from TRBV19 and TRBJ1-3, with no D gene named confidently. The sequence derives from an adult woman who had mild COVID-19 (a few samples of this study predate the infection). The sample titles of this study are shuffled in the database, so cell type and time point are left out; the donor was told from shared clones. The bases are TGTGCCAGTAGTATGGTGGAGGGCTGGAACACCATATATTTT. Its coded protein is CASSMVEGWNTIYF.